These T cell receptor beta chains were read from a single sample in a study of vaccination and CD4 T cells after COVID-19. These receptors have no known antigen. Using its own MiXCR run on the PCR reads, TCRdb lists one record per CDR3 protein. The table records 9,000 to 13,000 distinct CDR3 sequences, 32% of them present only once. The source material was CD4+ T cells from blood, cultured in vitro. These receptors all come from a human donor in good health. The CDR3 runs from the conserved cysteine through the conserved F or W. The order of the fields is CDR3 length, clone size, D gene, V gene, J gene, CDR3 DNA, CDR3 protein. The D gene is left open where the match is weak. Size values are once, few and many counts, or a class for expanded clones, and some rows have none.

>13|NA|NA|TRBV4-1|TRBJ2-7
TGCGCCAGCAGCCAGGGGTGGGGGTTCGAGCAGTACTTC
CASSQGWGFEQYF
>14|NA|TRBD2|TRBV20-1|TRBJ2-2
TGCAGTGCTAAGACTAGCGGGGGGCCCGGGGAGCTGTTTTTT
CSAKTSGGPGELFF
>15|NA|TRBD1|TRBV7-8|TRBJ1-1
TGTGCCAGCAGCTTATTGGGAACAGGGGACCCTGAAGCTTTCTTT
CASSLLGTGDPEAFF
>14|NA|NA|TRBV19|TRBJ1-5
TGTGCCAGTAGTATTGGAGCAAGCAATCAGCCCCAGCATTTT
CASSIGASNQPQHF
>12|once|NA|TRBV29-1|TRBJ2-7
TGCAGCGTTGAAGGGTCCGGGTACGAGCAGTACTTC
CSVEGSGYEQYF
>16|NA|NA|TRBV6-5|TRBJ2-2
TGTGCCAGCAGTTACCAAACAGGATTGAACACCGGGGAGCTGTTTTTT
CASSYQTGLNTGELFF
>13|few|NA|TRBV7-8|TRBJ1-3
TGTGCCAGCAGCTTACTGTTCGCAAACACCATATATTTT
CASSLLFANTIYF
>14|few|NA|TRBV28|TRBJ2-7
TGTGCCAGCAGTTTACGGTCAGGGTGGAACGAGCAGTACTTC
CASSLRSGWNEQYF
>17|few|NA|TRBV6-5|TRBJ1-5
TGTGCCAGCAGTTACATTCCAGGCCTAGGGAAAAATCAGCCCCAGCATTTT
CASSYIPGLGKNQPQHF
>15|once|NA|TRBV5-1|TRBJ1-1
TGCGCCAGCAGCCAACAGACAGGTAGTGGCACTGAAGCTTTCTTT
CASSQQTGSGTEAFF
>14|few|NA|TRBV25-1|TRBJ2-3
TGTGCCAGCAGTGATAGCAGTAACACAGATACGCAGTATTTT
CASSDSSNTDTQYF
>13|NA|NA|TRBV24-1|TRBJ2-1
TGTGCCACCAGTGAGAGACTAGTCAATGAGCAGTTCTTC
CATSERLVNEQFF
>17|NA|TRBD2|TRBV7-2|TRBJ2-2
TGTGCCAGCTCTCACGTAGCGGGAGGGGCGAACACCGGGGAGCTGTTTTTT
CASSHVAGGANTGELFF
>15|NA|TRBD1|TRBV6-1|TRBJ2-5
TGTGCCAGCAGTACCCGGGACAGAACACAAGAGACCCAGTACTTC
CASSTRDRTQETQYF
>18|few|TRBD2|TRBV6-1|TRBJ2-1
TGTGCCAGCAGAACAATAAGGGGAGCTAGCGGGAGCTACAATGAGCAGTTCTTC
CASRTIRGASGSYNEQFF
>13|NA|NA|TRBV30|TRBJ1-5
TGTGCCTGCGGACACGATAGCAATCAGCCCCAGCATTTT
CACGHDSNQPQHF
>14|NA|NA|TRBV29-1|TRBJ1-1
TGCAGCGTTGTGCAGGGCCCTTTTAACACTGAAGCTTTCTTT
CSVVQGPFNTEAFF
>17|NA|TRBD2|TRBV11-3|TRBJ2-1
TGTGCCAGCAGCTTAGATAGCCTAGCGGGAGTTAGTAATGAGCAGTTCTTC
CASSLDSLAGVSNEQFF
>14|NA|NA|TRBV27|TRBJ1-1
TGTGCCAGCAGGAGATCAAGCGCGAACACTGAAGCTTTCTTT
CASRRSSANTEAFF
>14|few|NA|TRBV28|TRBJ2-1
TGTGCCAGCCACCAATGGAGCCCACCCAATGAGCAGTTCTTC
CASHQWSPPNEQFF
>13|NA|NA|TRBV20-1|TRBJ1-1
TGCAGTGCTAGGCCCGATGGGAACACTGAAGCTTTCTTT
CSARPDGNTEAFF
>19|few|TRBD1|TRBV11-3|TRBJ2-5
TGTGCCAGCAGCTTTTCCAGTGGATTGGACAGGGAAGGGGGAGAGACCCAGTACTTC
CASSFSSGLDREGGETQYF
>15|NA|NA|TRBV7-9|TRBJ2-7
TGTGCCAGCAGCTCGACCGACAGGACCCCCTACGAGCAGTACTTC
CASSSTDRTPYEQYF